This T cell receptor (beta chain) was obtained from a study of blood T cells in healthy people across ages. About this clonotype: Its antigen remains unknown.

The use of a sample-barcoded 5' primer and a J-beta primer mix characterized a second PCR of roughly 7 to 11 cycles. TCRdb used MiXCR to reprocess the 5' RACE reads, holding one entry per CDR3 protein. The table has more than 550,000 distinct CDR3 sequences, 22% seen once. V trimming: 4 bases; J trimming: 3 bases; junction bases outside the gene matches: 6. Germline CDR1 SGHVS, CDR2 FQNEAQ. This CDR3 spans 15 amino acids. Findings of the study overall: Higher diversity, along with more naive CD4+ cells, distinguished long-lived donors from aged donors. Changes seen in expanded clonotypes were possibly confounded by donor CMV status left unknown. PBMCs went unsorted, and a conclusive naive versus antigen-experienced comparison was therefore prevented.

This sequence joins TRBV7-8 and TRBJ1-5; 7 bases map to TRBD1. Sequencing input: blood. The sequence was collected from a man between 65 and 79 years old in good health. The CDR3 nucleotides are TGTGCCAGCAGCTATCAGACAGGGATCAATCAGCCCCAGCATTTT. This translates into CASSYQTGINQPQHF.